The 9 T cell receptor beta chains presented below share a single source sample, sequenced in a study of T cell repertoires in cytomegalovirus infection. In TCRdb, the reads were re-called with MiXCR into one record per CDR3 protein. The data contain hundreds of thousands of distinct CDR3 sequences, around 32% of them singletons. The antigens for these receptors are not known. The sample consisted of cultured PBMCs, taken from culture after CMV antigen stimulation. These receptors came from a human donor in good health (CMV status not recorded). Some clones in this sample may be carry-over from other donors' samples.

This rearrangement joins TRBV28 to TRBJ2-2, with D possibly matching TRBD2 (6 bases). Germline CDR1 is MDHEN and CDR2 is SYDVKM. The CDR3 runs 15 residues. V lost 5 bases to trimming and J lost 0 bases, with 10 bases between them. DNA of the CDR3: TGTGCCAGCAGTGCTCTAGCGACGAACACCGGGGAGCTGTTTTTT. The encoded protein is CASSALATNTGELFF.

This clonotype appeared many times. The genes are TRBV7-8 and TRBJ2-7; unclear D gene. The CDR3 extends over 16 amino acids. The V gene lost 4 bases and the J gene lost 3 bases, with 19 bases spanning the gap. CDR1 is SGHVS and CDR2 is FQNEAQ in the germline V gene. This CDR3 is CASSSTRMVRYYEQYF. The CDR3 region has the DNA TGTGCCAGCAGCTCTACTCGGATGGTTCGGTACTACGAGCAGTACTTC.

There are many counts of this clonotype. This chain joins TRBV7-2 and TRBJ2-7; D is ambiguous. The germline V gene has CDR1 SGHTA and CDR2 FQGNSA. Trimming stripped 1 base from V and 2 bases from J, with 9 bases between. The CDR3 is 14 amino acids. The CDR3 DNA reads as TGTGCCAGCAGCTTAGTGGTCGGCGCCTACGAGCAGTACTTC. Protein product: CASSLVVGAYEQYF.

The chain joins TRBV20-1 to TRBJ2-3; D perhaps matches TRBD2 (5 bases). CDR1 is DFQATT and CDR2 is SNEGSKA in the germline V gene (reference sequence). The V gene lost 3 bases and the J gene lost 6 bases, with 19 bases spanning the gap. The CDR3 extends over 15 amino acids. The chain's CDR3 is CSASLEGPETDTQYF. The CDR3 DNA reads TGCAGTGCTAGTCTTGAGGGTCCGGAGACGGATACGCAGTATTTT.

V gene TRBV6-1 combines with J gene TRBJ2-1, with 8 nucleotides matching TRBD2. The junction had 8 bases not matched to a gene; V was cut back by 4 bases and J by 3 bases. In germline, CDR1 is MNHNS, CDR2 SASEGT. This CDR3 spans 16 amino acids. CDR3 loop: CASSGQLAVVYNEQFF. The CDR3 coding sequence is TGTGCCAGCAGTGGGCAACTAGCGGTGGTCTACAATGAGCAGTTCTTC.

Only a few counts were recorded for this clonotype. This chain connects TRBV12-3 or TRBV12-4 to TRBJ2-5, with 8 positions matching TRBD2. The junction had 5 bases not matched to a gene; V was cut back by 3 bases and J by 8 bases. The CDR3 is 13 residues long. The CDR3 sequence is CASSLDREGTQYF. In DNA form, the CDR3 reads TGTGCCAGCAGTTTGGACCGGGAGGGAACCCAGTACTTC.

Worth noting for this clonotype: At one of its ends the junction is not consistent with the germline gene, which may arise from a read error. The V and J genes are TRBV24-1 and TRBJ1-2; D is unresolved. CDR1 is KGHDR, CDR2 SFDVKD, per germline. The length of the CDR3 is 11 residues. The chain's CDR3 is CATSDIGRLIF. The CDR3 DNA sequence: TGTGCCACCAGTGACATTGGGAGGCTCATCTTC.

This clonotype occurred a few times. The chain recombines TRBV20-1 with TRBJ2-3; TRBD2 matches 13 bases. The CDR3 extends over 15 amino acids. Germline-derived CDR1 and CDR2 are DFQATT and SNEGSKA (reference sequence). Trimming removed 5 bases from V and 4 bases from J; junction bases left unmatched: 6. The DNA of the CDR3 is TGCAGTGCTCTAACTAGCGGGAGGGGAGCAGATACGCAGTATTTT. Amino acid sequence: CSALTSGRGADTQYF.

This clonotype was seen repeatedly, ten times or more. V and J are TRBV7-8 and TRBJ1-3; tentative D call: TRBD1 (5 bases). Per germline, CDR1 SGHVS and CDR2 FQNEAQ. V was clipped by 1 base and J by 11 bases, with 15 bases between them. This CDR3 is 14 amino acids long. Written as DNA, the CDR3 is TGTGCCAGCAGCTTAGTCATACCCGGGACTCCCATATATTTT. Its translation: CASSLVIPGTPIYF. The full variable domain, rest sourced from reference TRBV7-8 and TRBJ1-3, is GAGVSQSPRYKVAKRGQDVALRCDPISGHVSLFWYQQALGQGPEFLTYFQNEAQLDKSGLPSDRFFAERPEGSVSTLKIQRTQQEDSAVYLCASSLVIPGTPIYFGEGSWLTVV.